The next 22 T cell receptor beta chains were all read from a single sample in a study of T cell changes during pregnancy in multiple sclerosis. Sequencing used immunoSEQ multiplex PCR; TCRdb keeps in-frame clones, though not all of them. The data contain about 69,000 clones, almost 95% of them singletons. The input for sequencing was peripheral blood, taken in the third trimester of pregnancy. The receptor set was obtained from a female donor in good health, enrolled as a control in a pregnancy study.

The chain combines TRBV2 with TRBJ2-3, with a possible D match to TRBD1 (6 bases). The germline V gene has CDR1 SNHLY and CDR2 FYNNEI. V lost 3 bases, J lost 3 bases, and 10 bases lay in between. The CDR3 totals 14 residues. CDR3 DNA: TGTGCCAGCAGTGAGGGGGCTTGGACAGATACGCAGTATTTT. Amino acids: CASSEGAWTDTQYF. The whole variable domain, filled in from reference TRBV2 and TRBJ2-3, reads EPEVTQTPSHQVTQMGQEVILRCVPISNHLYFYWYRQILGQKVEFLVSFYNNEISEKSEIFDDQFSVERPDGSNFTLKIRSTKLEDSAMYFCASSEGAWTDTQYFGPGTRLTVL.

The V call is TRBV6-5, the J call TRBJ2-1; 10 bases align to TRBD2. The V and J ends lost 0 bases and 8 bases, in that order; junction bases with no gene match: 7. The CDR3 extends over 16 amino acids. Germline V gene sequence: CDR1 MNHEY, CDR2 SVGAGI. The CDR3 reads CASSYSASGSLDEQFF. The CDR3 DNA follows: TGTGCCAGCAGTTACTCGGCTAGCGGGAGTCTTGATGAGCAGTTCTTC.

J is TRBJ2-6 and V is TRBV5-1; 10 bases are shared with TRBD2. The CDR3 runs 17 residues. J was trimmed by 0 bases and V by 3 bases; bases with no gene match: 3. The germline V gene encodes CDR1 SGHRS and CDR2 YFSETQ. The CDR3 spells CASSSRTSGSGANVLTF. CDR3 nucleotides: TGCGCCAGCAGCTCTCGGACTAGCGGCTCTGGGGCCAACGTCCTGACTTTC.

The chain is built from TRBV19 and TRBJ1-2; 7 bases are a match to TRBD1. The V gene end was trimmed by 6 bases and the J gene end by 4 bases; junction bases not matched to a gene: 8. The CDR3 runs 14 residues. The germline V gene encodes CDR1 LNHDA and CDR2 SQIVND (reference sequence). Here the CDR3 reads CASRETGQVYGYTF. CDR3 nucleotide sequence: TGTGCCAGTAGGGAGACAGGGCAGGTCTATGGCTACACCTTC.

The V call is TRBV19, the J call TRBJ1-4; 7 nucleotides line up with TRBD1. V was pared by 4 bases and J by 0 bases, with 5 bases of the junction left unmatched. The CDR3 extends over 16 amino acids. The germline CDR1 and CDR2 sequences are LNHDA and SQIVND (reference sequence). CDR3 sequence reads: CASSNRGSATNEKLFF. In DNA, the CDR3 is TGTGCCAGTAGTAACAGGGGAAGTGCAACTAATGAAAAACTGTTTTTT.

The rearrangement joins TRBV11-2 to TRBJ2-5, with no clear D. Trimming took 3 bases from V and 5 from J, leaving 10 bases between them. The CDR3 consists of 13 residues. The V gene's germline CDR1 is SGHAT and CDR2 FQNNGV. CDR3 DNA: TGTGCCAGCAGCTTCGGGTTTGCTGAGACCCAGTACTTC. Translation: CASSFGFAETQYF.

The chain is built from TRBV27 and TRBJ1-2, with TRBD1 as a possible D gene (6 bases). CDR1 MNHEY and CDR2 SMNVEV come from the germline V gene (reference sequence). Trimming left V 8 bases short and J 10 bases short, with 29 bases between. This CDR3 contains 16 residues. The CDR3 protein is CASRHRGGGFFVSYTF. The CDR3 region has the DNA TGTGCCAGCCGTCACCGGGGAGGGGGTTTCTTTGTGTCCTACACCTTC.

The chain joins TRBV18 to TRBJ1-6; 8 bases align to TRBD1. This CDR3 region has 14 residues. The germline CDR1 and CDR2 sequences are KGHSH and LQKENI. Trimming cost V 6 bases and J 6 bases; bases outside gene matches: 4. CDR3 residues: CASSTTGVNSPLHF. CDR3 in DNA: TGTGCCAGCTCGACGACAGGGGTTAATTCACCCCTCCACTTT.

This clone was picked up a small number of times. The rearrangement links TRBV12-5 to TRBJ2-1; 10 bases fit TRBD2. Germline V CDR1 and CDR2: LGHNT, FRNRAP. The CDR3 consists of 15 residues. The V gene end was trimmed by 7 bases and the J gene end by 4 bases; junction bases not matched to a gene: 7. The CDR3 DNA sequence: TGTGCTAGTGCCCCGGGACTAGCGTCTTACAATGAGCAGTTCTTC. This encodes CASAPGLASYNEQFF. The whole variable domain, filled in from reference TRBV12-5 and TRBJ2-1, reads DARVTQTPRHKVTEMGQEVTMRCQPILGHNTVFWYRQTMMQGLELLAYFRNRAPLDDSGMPKDRFSAEMPDATLATLKIQPSEPRDSAVYFCASAPGLASYNEQFFGPGTRLTVL.

Only one count was recorded for this clone. The chain employs TRBV5-6 and TRBJ1-1, with a possible D match to TRBD1 (5 bases). Germline V gene sequence: CDR1 SGHDT, CDR2 YYEEEE. The CDR3 length is 14 residues. V was pared by 4 bases and J by 5 bases, with 15 bases between. Written as DNA, the CDR3 is TGTGCCAGCAGCCGCGGGGGGTTACGGACTGAAGCTTTCTTT. Translating gives CASSRGGLRTEAFF.

V gene TRBV11-2 combines with J gene TRBJ2-7; 7 bases match TRBD2. Germline values: CDR1 SGHAT, CDR2 FQNNGV. The CDR3 totals 11 residues. Trimming took 2 bases from V and 9 from J; bases not matched to a gene: 1. The CDR3 DNA sequence: TGTGCCAGCAGCTTATCGGGAGGGCAGTACTTC. Its translation: CASSLSGGQYF.

The chain's CDR3 is CASSSRDSFIAKNIQYF. The CDR3, as DNA: TGTGCCAGCAGCTCACGGGACAGCTTTATAGCCAAAAACATTCAGTACTTC. The chain combines TRBV7-2 with TRBJ2-4; TRBD1 aligns across 7 bases. The CDR3 loop spans 17 amino acids. J lost 0 bases, V lost 4 bases, and 9 bases had no gene match. CDR1 SGHTA and CDR2 FQGNSA come from the germline V gene.

J is TRBJ2-7 and V is TRBV28, with D tentatively TRBD2 (5 bases). Trimming stripped 5 bases from V and 7 bases from J, with 15 bases between. From germline, CDR1 is MDHEN and CDR2 SYDVKM. The CDR3 loop spans 13 amino acids. The chain's CDR3 is CASSTSRTGEQYF. CDR3 nucleotides: TGTGCCAGCAGTACGAGTCGGACGGGAGAGCAGTACTTC.

This clone was observed once. The chain has TRBV9 and TRBJ1-3; D perhaps matches TRBD1 (5 bases). The CDR3 extends over 13 amino acids. Trimming shortened V by 7 bases and J by 0 bases, and 8 bases separated the two germline ends. Germline-derived CDR1 and CDR2 are SGDLS and YYNGEE. The CDR3 here is CASQGSSGNTIYF. The CDR3 bases are TGTGCCAGCCAGGGCAGCTCTGGAAACACCATATATTTT.

This chain connects TRBV9 to TRBJ2-7; 8 bases align to TRBD2. Germline CDR1 reads SGDLS; CDR2 reads YYNGEE. The V segment lost 0 bases and the J segment 6 bases; nucleotides outside the gene matches: 8. This CDR3 is 15 amino acids long. The CDR3 sequence is CASSVGASGSREQYF. The CDR3 DNA follows: TGTGCCAGCAGCGTAGGGGCTAGCGGGTCTCGCGAGCAGTACTTC. The full variable domain, in which reference TRBV9 and TRBJ2-7 provide the parts outside the CDR3, is DSGVTQTPKHLITATGQRVTLRCSPRSGDLSVYWYQQSLDQGLQFLIQYYNGEERAKGNILERFSAQQFPDLHSELNLSSLELGDSALYFCASSVGASGSREQYFGPGTRLTVT.

V gene TRBV28 combines with J gene TRBJ2-7; no definite D call. V was clipped by 3 bases and J by 2 bases, with 11 bases between them. CDR1 MDHEN and CDR2 SYDVKM come from the germline V gene. The CDR3 covers 14 residues. CDR3 in amino acids: CASSFSSTTYEQYF. Written as DNA, the CDR3 is TGTGCCAGCAGTTTTAGTAGCACCACCTACGAGCAGTACTTC.

The V call is TRBV28, the J call TRBJ2-2; D unresolved. The CDR3 loop spans 14 amino acids. The germline gives CDR1 MDHEN, CDR2 SYDVKM. The V end lost 6 bases, the J end lost 6 bases, and 14 bases lay between the germline ends. DNA of the CDR3: TGTGCCAGCAGATACGATTTACGGGCCGGGGAGCTGTTTTTT. The encoded protein is CASRYDLRAGELFF.

V and J are TRBV18 and TRBJ2-2; TRBD2 agrees at 7 bases. Per the germline V gene, CDR1 is KGHSH and CDR2 is LQKENI. This CDR3 is built from 13 residues. Trimming took 10 bases from V and 5 from J; bases not matched to a gene: 7. CDR3 sequence (DNA): TGTGCCACGTCAGCGGGATATACCGGGGAGCTGTTTTTT. Amino acids: CATSAGYTGELFF.

To note about this clone: A read error may produce the germline difference seen at one junction end. The chain links TRBV6-5 to TRBJ2-1; TRBD2 aligns across 12 bases. Germline V CDR1 and CDR2: MNHEY, SVGAGI. The CDR3 has 13 amino acids. As DNA, the CDR3 is TGTGCCAGCAGTCGCGGACTAGCGGGAATCTCGGTCTTC. This sequence encodes CASSRGLAGISVF.

This clone was observed a few times. The rearrangement links TRBV30 to TRBJ1-5; no definite D call. V lost 5 bases, J lost 1 base, and 9 bases lay in between. Germline lookup yields CDR1 GTSNPN and CDR2 SVGIG (reference sequence). The CDR3 length is 13 residues. The CDR3 sequence: CAWGPSSNQPQHF. CDR3 in DNA: TGTGCCTGGGGCCCTTCAAGCAATCAGCCCCAGCATTTT.

This sequence joins TRBV30 and TRBJ1-3, with D maybe TRBD1 (6 bases). Trimming cost V 0 bases and J 2 bases, with 8 bases left between them. This CDR3 comprises 14 residues. Germline CDR1 is GTSNPN and CDR2 is SVGIG (reference sequence). For the CDR3, the DNA is TGTGCCTGGAGTGTAGGGGGTCCTGGAAACACCATATATTTT. It encodes CAWSVGGPGNTIYF.

V usage is TRBV18 and J usage is TRBJ2-1; 14 bases are a match to TRBD2. CDR3 size: 15 residues. V lost 6 bases to trimming and J lost 7 bases; unmatched junction nucleotides: 5. Germline V gene lookup returns CDR1 KGHSH and CDR2 LQKENI. The CDR3 region is CASSQGLAGENEQFF. The CDR3 DNA reads as TGTGCCAGCTCTCAGGGACTAGCGGGAGAAAATGAGCAGTTCTTC.